The sequence of this TCR beta chain was determined in a study of T cells after yellow fever vaccination. At the level of the study: For low cell numbers, libraries were made with SMART-Seq v4 Ultra Low Input.

UMIs were added to TCR cDNA along with a universal primer site when it was made by 5'RACE template switching. TCRdb called the 5' RACE reads again in MiXCR, with one record for every CDR3 protein. In the table there are just under 600,000 distinct CDR3 sequences, 13% of which are singletons. Note on this clonotype: What it binds is not known.

General observations from the study: Post-booster reappearance was seen for most primary-vaccination clones (just over 95% CD4, around 91% CD8). Shared CD4/CD8 clonotypes were a small share, likely from convergent recombination.

The length of the CDR3 is 15 residues. Looked up from germline, CDR1 is SGHTA and CDR2 is FQGNSA. J lost 2 bases, V lost 1 base, and 5 bases had no gene match. The rearrangement links TRBV7-2 to TRBJ2-7; 7 nucleotides match TRBD2. Sample: PBMCs, taken on the day of the yellow fever booster vaccination. This sequence was found in a man aged 25 to 45 who received the YFV17D yellow fever vaccine. The CDR3 here is CASSLERGPPYEQYF. The CDR3 nucleotides read TGTGCCAGCAGCTTAGAGCGGGGCCCTCCCTACGAGCAGTACTTC.